This T cell receptor beta chain appears in the sequencing data of a study of metastatic and nonmetastatic thyroid tumors. Overall study: Patients with malignant and benign thyroid disease provided blood and tumor or nodule tissue, whose repertoires were compared.

To note about this clone: Its antigen is currently unknown.

Patients were all untreated before their thyroid surgery. Per the authors' pipeline: The authors used CDR3 differences across clinicopathological groups to build a distant-metastasis classifier for papillary thyroid cancer. TCRdb re-processed the PCR reads through MiXCR. TCRdb, not the original authors, processed these V and J calls. The table records some 55,000 clones, 25% to 35% of them present only once. The CDR3 runs 19 residues. V gave up 1 base and J gave up 3 bases, with 22 bases separating them. Study-level findings and limits: Compared with benign nodules, malignant thyroid tumors were reported to have significantly higher TCR beta diversity in both blood and tumor.

This sequence joins TRBV12-3 or TRBV12-4 and TRBJ2-1, with D unresolved. This receptor was taken from a female donor with papillary thyroid cancer or a benign thyroid nodule (not recorded which). Some clones in this sample may be carry-over from other donors' samples. The sequenced material came from blood. In DNA form, the CDR3 reads TGTGCCAGCAGTTTAGACCATCCGGCCAAATTGTCGGGCTACAATGAGCAGTTCTTC. It codes for CASSLDHPAKLSGYNEQFF.